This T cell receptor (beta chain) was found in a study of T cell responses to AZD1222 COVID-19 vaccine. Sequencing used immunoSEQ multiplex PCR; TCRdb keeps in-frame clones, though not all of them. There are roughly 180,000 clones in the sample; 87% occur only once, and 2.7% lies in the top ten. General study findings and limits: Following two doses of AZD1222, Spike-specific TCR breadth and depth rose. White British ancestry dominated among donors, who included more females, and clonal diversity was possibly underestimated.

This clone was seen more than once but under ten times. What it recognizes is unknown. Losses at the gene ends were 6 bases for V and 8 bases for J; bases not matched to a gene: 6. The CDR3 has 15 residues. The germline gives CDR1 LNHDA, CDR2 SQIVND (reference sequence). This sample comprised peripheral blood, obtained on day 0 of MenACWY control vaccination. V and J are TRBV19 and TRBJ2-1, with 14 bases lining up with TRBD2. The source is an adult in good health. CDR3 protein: CASSVGTSGGYEQFF. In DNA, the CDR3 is TGTGCCAGTAGCGTAGGGACTAGCGGGGGATATGAGCAGTTCTTC.